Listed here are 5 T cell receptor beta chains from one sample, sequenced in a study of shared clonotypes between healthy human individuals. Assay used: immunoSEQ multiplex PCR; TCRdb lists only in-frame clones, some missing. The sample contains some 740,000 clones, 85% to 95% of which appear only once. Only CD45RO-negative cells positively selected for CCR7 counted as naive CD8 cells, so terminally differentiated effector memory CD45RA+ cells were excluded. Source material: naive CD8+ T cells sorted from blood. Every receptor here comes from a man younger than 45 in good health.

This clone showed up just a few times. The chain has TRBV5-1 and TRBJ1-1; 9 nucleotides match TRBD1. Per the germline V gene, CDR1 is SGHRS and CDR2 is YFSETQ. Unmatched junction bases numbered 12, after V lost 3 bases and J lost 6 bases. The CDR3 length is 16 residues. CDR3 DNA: TGCGCCAGCAGCTGGGGGGACAGGGAGAAAGTTTCTGAAGCTTTCTTT. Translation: CASSWGDREKVSEAFF.

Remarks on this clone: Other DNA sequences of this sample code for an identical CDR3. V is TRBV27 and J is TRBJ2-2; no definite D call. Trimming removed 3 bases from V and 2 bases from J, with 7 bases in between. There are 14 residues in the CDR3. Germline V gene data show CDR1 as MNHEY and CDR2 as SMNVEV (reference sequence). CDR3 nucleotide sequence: TGTGCCAGCAGTTTCCCCAGTAACACCGGGGAGCTGTTTTTT. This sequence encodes CASSFPSNTGELFF.

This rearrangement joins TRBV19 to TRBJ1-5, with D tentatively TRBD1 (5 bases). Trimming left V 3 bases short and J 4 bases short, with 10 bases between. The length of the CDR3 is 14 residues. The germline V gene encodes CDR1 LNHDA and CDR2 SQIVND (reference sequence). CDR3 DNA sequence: TGTGCCAGTAGTATCGGGGACCTGAATCAGCCCCAGCATTTT. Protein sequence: CASSIGDLNQPQHF.

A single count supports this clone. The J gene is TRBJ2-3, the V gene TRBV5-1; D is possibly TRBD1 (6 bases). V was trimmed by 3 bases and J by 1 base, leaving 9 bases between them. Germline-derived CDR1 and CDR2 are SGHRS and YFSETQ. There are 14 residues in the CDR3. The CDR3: CASSYYRGTDTQYF. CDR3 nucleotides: TGCGCCAGCAGCTACTACAGGGGCACAGATACGCAGTATTTT.

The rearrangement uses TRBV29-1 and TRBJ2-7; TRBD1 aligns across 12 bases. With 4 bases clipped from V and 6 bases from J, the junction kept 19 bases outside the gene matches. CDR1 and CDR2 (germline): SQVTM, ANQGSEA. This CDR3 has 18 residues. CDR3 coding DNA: TGCAGCGTTGTTGTTTTCCTAGGGGCCGGGACAGGGGGCAGCGAGCAGTACTTC. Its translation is CSVVVFLGAGTGGSEQYF.